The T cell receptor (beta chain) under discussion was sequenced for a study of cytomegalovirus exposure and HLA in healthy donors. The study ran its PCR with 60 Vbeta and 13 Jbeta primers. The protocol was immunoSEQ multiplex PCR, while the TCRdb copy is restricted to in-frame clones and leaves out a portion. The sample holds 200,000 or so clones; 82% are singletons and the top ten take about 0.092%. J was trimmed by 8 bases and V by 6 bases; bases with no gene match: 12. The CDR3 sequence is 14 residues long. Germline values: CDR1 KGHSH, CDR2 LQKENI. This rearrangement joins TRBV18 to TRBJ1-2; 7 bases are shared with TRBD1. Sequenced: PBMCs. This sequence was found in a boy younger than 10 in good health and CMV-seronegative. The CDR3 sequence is CASSPRDSSWGYTF. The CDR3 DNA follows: TGTGCCAGCTCGCCCCGGGACAGTTCATGGGGCTACACCTTC.